This T cell receptor beta chain was sequenced for a study of blood T cell repertoires in COVID-19. The overall study: Italy, Spain and the United States were the sources of the convalescent and acute COVID-19 samples. The cDNA or gDNA used as material had been derived from T cells, B-cell-depleted T cells, or PBMCs.

V lost 10 bases to trimming and J lost 10 bases, with 20 bases between them. Germline assignment: CDR1 MNHEY and CDR2 SMNVEV (reference sequence). The length of the CDR3 is 14 residues. How the authors handled the data: Estimation of nucleated cell counts was performed using reference gene primer amplification. Profiled with immunoSEQ multiplex PCR; TCRdb holds only in-frame clones, not every one. V and J calls and clone size come straight from that table; D and trimming were deduced from the DNA. The sample records roughly 120,000 clones, 70% to 90% being singletons. This chain uses TRBV27 with TRBJ1-6, with D possibly matching TRBD1 (6 bases). The sequencing sample was made of peripheral blood. The sequence was collected from a man between 65 and 85 years old who had recovered from COVID-19. The DNA for the CDR3 is TGTGCCACCCAGGCGGGGGGCGCTTACTCACCCCTCCACTTT. Protein: CATQAGGAYSPLHF.